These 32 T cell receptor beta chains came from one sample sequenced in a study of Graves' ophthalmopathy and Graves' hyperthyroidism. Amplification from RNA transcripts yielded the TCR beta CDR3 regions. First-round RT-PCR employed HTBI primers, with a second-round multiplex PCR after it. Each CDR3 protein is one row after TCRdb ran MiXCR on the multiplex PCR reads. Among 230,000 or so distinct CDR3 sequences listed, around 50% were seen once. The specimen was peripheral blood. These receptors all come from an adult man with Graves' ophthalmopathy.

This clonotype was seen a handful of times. The CDR3 region is CASSHKGQGADEQYF. In DNA, the CDR3 is TGCGCCAGCAGCCACAAGGGACAGGGGGCGGACGAGCAGTACTTC. The chain has TRBV4-1 and TRBJ2-7, with 12 bases that match TRBD1. Germline loops: CDR1 MGHRA, CDR2 YSYEKL. V was pared by 3 bases and J by 5 bases, with 5 bases of the junction left unmatched. This CDR3 is 15 amino acids long.

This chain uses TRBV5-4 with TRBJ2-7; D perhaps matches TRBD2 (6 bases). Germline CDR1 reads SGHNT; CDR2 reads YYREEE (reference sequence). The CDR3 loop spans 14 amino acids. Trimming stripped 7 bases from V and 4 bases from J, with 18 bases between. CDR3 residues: CASSVGTHLYEQYF. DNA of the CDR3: TGTGCCAGCTCAGTGGGGACTCACCTTTACGAGCAGTACTTC.

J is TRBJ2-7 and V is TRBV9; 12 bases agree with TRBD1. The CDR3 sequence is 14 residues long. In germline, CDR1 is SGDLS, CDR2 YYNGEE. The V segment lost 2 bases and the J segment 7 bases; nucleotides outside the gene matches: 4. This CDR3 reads CASSVGTGGKEQYF. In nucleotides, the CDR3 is TGTGCCAGCAGCGTCGGGACAGGGGGCAAAGAGCAGTACTTC. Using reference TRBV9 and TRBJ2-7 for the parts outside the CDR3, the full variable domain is DSGVTQTPKHLITATGQRVTLRCSPRSGDLSVYWYQQSLDQGLQFLIQYYNGEERAKGNILERFSAQQFPDLHSELNLSSLELGDSALYFCASSVGTGGKEQYFGPGTRLTVT.

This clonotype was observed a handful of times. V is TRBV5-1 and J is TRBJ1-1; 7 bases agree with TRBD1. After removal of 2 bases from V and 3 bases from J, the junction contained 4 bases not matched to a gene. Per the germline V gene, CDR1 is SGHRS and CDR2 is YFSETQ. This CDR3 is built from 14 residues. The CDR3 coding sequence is TGCGCCAGCAGCTTCGACAGGGAGGACACTGAAGCTTTCTTT. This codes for CASSFDREDTEAFF.

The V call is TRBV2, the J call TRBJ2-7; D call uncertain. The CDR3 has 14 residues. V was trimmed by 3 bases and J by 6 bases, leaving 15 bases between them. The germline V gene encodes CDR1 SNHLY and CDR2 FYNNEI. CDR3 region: CASSELLSSREQYF. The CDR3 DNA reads TGTGCCAGCAGTGAGCTTCTATCTAGTCGCGAGCAGTACTTC.

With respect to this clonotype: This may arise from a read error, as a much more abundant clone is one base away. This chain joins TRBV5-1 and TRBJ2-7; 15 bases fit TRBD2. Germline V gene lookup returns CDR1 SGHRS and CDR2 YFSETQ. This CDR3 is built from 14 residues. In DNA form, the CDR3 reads TGCGCCAGCAGCTTGGGGACTAGCGGGGGGGAGCGGTACTTC. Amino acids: CASSLGTSGGERYF.

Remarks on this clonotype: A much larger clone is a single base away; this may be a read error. The CDR3 nucleotides read TGCAGCGTTGACGCGAGTACATCGGCCGGGGAGCTGTTTTTT. This gives the protein CSVDASTSAGELFF. The rearrangement uses TRBV29-1 and TRBJ2-2, with unresolved D. V was trimmed by 3 bases and J by 6 bases, leaving 14 bases between them. The CDR3 totals 14 residues. Germline values: CDR1 SQVTM, CDR2 ANQGSEA.

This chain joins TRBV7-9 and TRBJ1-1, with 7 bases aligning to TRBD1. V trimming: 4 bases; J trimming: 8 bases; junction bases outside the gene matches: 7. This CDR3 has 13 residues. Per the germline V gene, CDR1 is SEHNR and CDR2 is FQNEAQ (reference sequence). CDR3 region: CASSWGTASEAFF. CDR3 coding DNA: TGTGCCAGCAGCTGGGGGACAGCCAGCGAAGCTTTCTTT.

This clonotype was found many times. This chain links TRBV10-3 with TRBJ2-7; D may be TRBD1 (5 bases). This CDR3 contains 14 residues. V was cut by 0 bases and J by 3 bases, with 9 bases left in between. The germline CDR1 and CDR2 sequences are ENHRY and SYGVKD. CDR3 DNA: TGTGCCATCAGTGAGTCGGGGCAGGGCTACGAGCAGTACTTC. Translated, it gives CAISESGQGYEQYF.

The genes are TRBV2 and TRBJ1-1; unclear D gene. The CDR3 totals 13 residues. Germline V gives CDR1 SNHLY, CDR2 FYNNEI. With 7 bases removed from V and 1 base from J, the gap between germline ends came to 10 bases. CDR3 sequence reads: CASNAWKNTEAFF. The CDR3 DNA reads TGTGCCAGCAATGCATGGAAGAACACTGAAGCTTTCTTT.

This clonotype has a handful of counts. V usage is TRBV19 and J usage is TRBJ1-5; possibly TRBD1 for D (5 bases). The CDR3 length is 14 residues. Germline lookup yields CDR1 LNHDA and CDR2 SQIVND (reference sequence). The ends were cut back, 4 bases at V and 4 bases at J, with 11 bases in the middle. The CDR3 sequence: CASSNRQMNQPQHF. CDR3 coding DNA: TGTGCCAGTAGTAACCGACAGATGAATCAGCCCCAGCATTTT.

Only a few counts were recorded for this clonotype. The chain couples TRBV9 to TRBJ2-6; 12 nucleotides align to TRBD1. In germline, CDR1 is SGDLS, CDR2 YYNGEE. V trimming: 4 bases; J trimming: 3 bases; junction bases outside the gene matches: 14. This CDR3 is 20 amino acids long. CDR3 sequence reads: CASSPPLWGQGALGANVLTF. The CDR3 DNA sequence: TGTGCCAGCAGCCCGCCTTTGTGGGGACAGGGGGCGCTTGGGGCCAACGTCCTGACTTTC.

CDR3 in amino acids: CASSIDRPGTGRPQHF. In DNA, the CDR3 is TGTGCCAGTAGTATAGATAGGCCCGGAACGGGAAGGCCCCAGCATTTT. V usage is TRBV19 and J usage is TRBJ1-5; D unresolved. Germline loops: CDR1 LNHDA, CDR2 SQIVND (reference sequence). The V and J ends lost 0 bases and 9 bases respectively, with 18 bases between them. The CDR3 has 16 residues.

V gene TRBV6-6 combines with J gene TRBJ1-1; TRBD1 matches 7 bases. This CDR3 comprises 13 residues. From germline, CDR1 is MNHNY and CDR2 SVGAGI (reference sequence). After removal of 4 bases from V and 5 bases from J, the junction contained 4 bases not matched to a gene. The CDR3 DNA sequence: TGTGCCAGCAGTTCCGAGGGGGCTACTGAAGCTTTCTTT. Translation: CASSSEGATEAFF.

CDR3 protein: CASSLRGNNETQYF. CDR3 bases: TGTGCCAGCAGCTTGCGGGGTAACAATGAGACCCAGTACTTC. The rearrangement links TRBV7-6 to TRBJ2-5; perhaps TRBD2 as D (6 bases). Per germline, CDR1 SGHVS and CDR2 FNYEAQ. The CDR3 runs 14 residues. With 3 bases removed from V and 5 bases from J, the gap between germline ends came to 13 bases.

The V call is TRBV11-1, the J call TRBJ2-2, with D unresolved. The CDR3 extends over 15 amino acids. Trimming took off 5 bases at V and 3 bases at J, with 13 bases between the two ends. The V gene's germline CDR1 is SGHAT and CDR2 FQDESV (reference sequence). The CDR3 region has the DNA TGTGCCAGCAGCCAGCCTATTACACACACCGGGGAGCTGTTTTTT. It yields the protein CASSQPITHTGELFF.

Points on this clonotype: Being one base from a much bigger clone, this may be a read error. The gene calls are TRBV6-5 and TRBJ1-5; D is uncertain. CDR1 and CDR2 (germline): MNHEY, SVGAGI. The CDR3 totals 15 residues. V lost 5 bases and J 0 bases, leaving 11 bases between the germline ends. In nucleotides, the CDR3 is TGTGCCAGCAGTGAGTCGAGGGATAGCAATCAGCCCCAGCATTTT. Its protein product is CASSESRDSNQPQHF.

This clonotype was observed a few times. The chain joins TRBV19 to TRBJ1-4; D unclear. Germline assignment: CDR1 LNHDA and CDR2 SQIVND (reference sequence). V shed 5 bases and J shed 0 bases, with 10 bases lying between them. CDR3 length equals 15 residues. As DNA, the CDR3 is TGTGCCAGTAGTGGTTCCACAGCAACTAATGAAAAACTGTTTTTT. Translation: CASSGSTATNEKLFF. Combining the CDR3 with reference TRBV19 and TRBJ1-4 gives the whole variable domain DGGITQSPKYLFRKEGQNVTLSCEQNLNHDAMYWYRQDPGQGLRLIYYSQIVNDFQKGDIAEGYSVSREKKESFPLTVTSAQKNPTAFYLCASSGSTATNEKLFFGSGTQLSVL.

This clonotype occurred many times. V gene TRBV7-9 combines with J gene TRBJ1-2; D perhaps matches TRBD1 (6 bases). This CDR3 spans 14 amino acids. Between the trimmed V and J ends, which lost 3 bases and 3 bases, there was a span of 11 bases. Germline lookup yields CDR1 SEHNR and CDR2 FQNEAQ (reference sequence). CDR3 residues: CASSFHRADYGYTF. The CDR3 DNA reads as TGTGCCAGCAGCTTTCACAGGGCGGACTATGGCTACACCTTC.

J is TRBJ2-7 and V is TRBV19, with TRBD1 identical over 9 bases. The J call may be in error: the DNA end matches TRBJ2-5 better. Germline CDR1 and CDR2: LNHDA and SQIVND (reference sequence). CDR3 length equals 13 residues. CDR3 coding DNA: TGTGCCAGTAGTATCGTGGACAGGGGGACCCAGTACTTC. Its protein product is CASSIVDRGTQYF.

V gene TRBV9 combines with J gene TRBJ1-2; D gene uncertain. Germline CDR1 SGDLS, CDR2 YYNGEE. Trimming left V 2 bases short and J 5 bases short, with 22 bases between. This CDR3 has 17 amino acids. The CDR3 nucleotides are TGTGCCAGCAGCGTGGGGAGCTCTGTAGGACGGACTTATGGCTACACCTTC. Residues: CASSVGSSVGRTYGYTF.

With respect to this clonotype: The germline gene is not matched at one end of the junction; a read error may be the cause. CDR3 bases: TGTGCCAGCAGTTACTCCGACAGGGTCTACGAGCAGTACTTC. This codes for CASSYSDRVYEQYF. The chain is built from TRBV10-2 and TRBJ2-7; 7 bases align to TRBD1. Germline-derived CDR1 and CDR2 are WSHSY and SAAADI. CDR3 length: 14 amino acids.

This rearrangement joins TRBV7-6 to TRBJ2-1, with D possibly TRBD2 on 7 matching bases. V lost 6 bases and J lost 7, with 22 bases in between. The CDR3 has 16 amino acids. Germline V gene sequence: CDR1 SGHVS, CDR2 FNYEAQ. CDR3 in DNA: TGTGCCAGCAGGAAGAGTGAAGGGGGGGATTTGAATGAGCAGTTCTTC. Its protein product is CASRKSEGGDLNEQFF.

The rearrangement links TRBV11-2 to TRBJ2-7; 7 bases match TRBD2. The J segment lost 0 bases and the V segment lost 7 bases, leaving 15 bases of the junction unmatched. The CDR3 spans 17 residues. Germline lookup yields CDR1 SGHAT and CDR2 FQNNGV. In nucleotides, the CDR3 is TGTGCCAGCATCAACTTGGGGGGGAGGAGGAGCTCCTACGAGCAGTACTTC. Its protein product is CASINLGGRRSSYEQYF.

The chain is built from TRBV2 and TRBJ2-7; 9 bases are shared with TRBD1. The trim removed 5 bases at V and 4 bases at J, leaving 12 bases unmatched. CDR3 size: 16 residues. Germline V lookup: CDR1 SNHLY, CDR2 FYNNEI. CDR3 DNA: TGTGCCAGCAGTTACTCGAATCTACAGGGGGCTTACGAGCAGTACTTC. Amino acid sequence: CASSYSNLQGAYEQYF.

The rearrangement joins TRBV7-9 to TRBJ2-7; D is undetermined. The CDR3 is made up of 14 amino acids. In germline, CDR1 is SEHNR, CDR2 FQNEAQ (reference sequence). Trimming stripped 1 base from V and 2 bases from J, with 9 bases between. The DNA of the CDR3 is TGTGCCAGCAGCTTAGTAGCCGACACCTACGAGCAGTACTTC. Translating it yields CASSLVADTYEQYF.

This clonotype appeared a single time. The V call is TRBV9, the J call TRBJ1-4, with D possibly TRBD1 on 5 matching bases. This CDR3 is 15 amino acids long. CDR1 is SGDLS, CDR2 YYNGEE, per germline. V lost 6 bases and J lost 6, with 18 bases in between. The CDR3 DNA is TGTGCCAGCACCACAAGCCCGACAGCCGATGAAAAACTGTTTTTT. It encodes CASTTSPTADEKLFF.

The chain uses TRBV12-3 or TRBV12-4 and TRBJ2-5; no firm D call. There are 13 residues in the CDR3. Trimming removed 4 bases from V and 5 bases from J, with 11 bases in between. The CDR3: CASSSPLLETQYF. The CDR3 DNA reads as TGTGCCAGCAGTTCCCCCCTATTGGAGACCCAGTACTTC.

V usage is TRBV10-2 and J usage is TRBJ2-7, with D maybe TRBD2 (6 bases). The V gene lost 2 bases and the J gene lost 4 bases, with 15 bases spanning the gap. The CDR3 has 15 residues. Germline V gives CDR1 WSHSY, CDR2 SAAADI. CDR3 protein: CASSETGTRSYEQYF. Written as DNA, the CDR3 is TGCGCCAGCAGTGAGACCGGGACTCGAAGTTACGAGCAGTACTTC.

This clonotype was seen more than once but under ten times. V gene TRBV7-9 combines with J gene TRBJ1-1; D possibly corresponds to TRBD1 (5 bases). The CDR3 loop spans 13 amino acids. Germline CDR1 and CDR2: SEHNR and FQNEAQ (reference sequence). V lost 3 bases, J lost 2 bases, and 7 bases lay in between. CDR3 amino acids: CASSFGTNTEAFF. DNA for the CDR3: TGTGCCAGCAGCTTTGGGACTAACACTGAAGCTTTCTTT. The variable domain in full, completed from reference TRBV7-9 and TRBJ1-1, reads DTGVSQNPRHKITKRGQNVTFRCDPISEHNRLYWYRQTLGQGPEFLTYFQNEAQLEKSRLLSDRFSAERPKGSFSTLEIQRTEQGDSAMYLCASSFGTNTEAFFGQGTRLTVV.

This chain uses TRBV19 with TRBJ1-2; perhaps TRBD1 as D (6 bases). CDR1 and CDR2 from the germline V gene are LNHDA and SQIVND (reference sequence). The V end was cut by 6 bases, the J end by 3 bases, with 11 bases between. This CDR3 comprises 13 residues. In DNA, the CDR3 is TGTGCCAGTAGCCCGACAGGATACTATGGCTACACCTTC. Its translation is CASSPTGYYGYTF. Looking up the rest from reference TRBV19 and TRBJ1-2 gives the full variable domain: DGGITQSPKYLFRKEGQNVTLSCEQNLNHDAMYWYRQDPGQGLRLIYYSQIVNDFQKGDIAEGYSVSREKKESFPLTVTSAQKNPTAFYLCASSPTGYYGYTFGSGTRLTVV.

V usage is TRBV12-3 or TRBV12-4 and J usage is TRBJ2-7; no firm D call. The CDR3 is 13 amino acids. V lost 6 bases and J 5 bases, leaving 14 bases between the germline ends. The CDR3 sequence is CASSQNQRNEQYF. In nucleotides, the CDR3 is TGTGCCAGCAGCCAAAACCAGCGCAACGAGCAGTACTTC.